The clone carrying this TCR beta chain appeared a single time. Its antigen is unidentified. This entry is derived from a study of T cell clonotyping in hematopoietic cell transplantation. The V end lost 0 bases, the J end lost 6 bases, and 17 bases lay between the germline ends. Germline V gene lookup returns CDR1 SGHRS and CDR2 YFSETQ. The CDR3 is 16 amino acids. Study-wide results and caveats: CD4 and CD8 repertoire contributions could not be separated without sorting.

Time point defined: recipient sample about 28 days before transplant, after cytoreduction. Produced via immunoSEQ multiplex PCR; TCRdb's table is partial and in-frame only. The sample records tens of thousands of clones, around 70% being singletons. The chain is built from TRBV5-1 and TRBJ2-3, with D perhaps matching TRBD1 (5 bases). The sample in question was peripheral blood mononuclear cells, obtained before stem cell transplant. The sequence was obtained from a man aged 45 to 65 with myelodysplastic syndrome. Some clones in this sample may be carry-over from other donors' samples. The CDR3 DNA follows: TGCGCCAGCAGCTTGGGACCTGCAGGGATAATGGATACGCAGTATTTT. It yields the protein CASSLGPAGIMDTQYF.